The rows below give T cell receptor beta chains drawn from one sample of a study of monozygotic twins with inflammatory bowel disease. From its re-call of the 5' RACE reads, TCRdb lists each CDR3 protein once, without DNA. Its table lists over 110,000 distinct CDR3 sequences. The material sequenced was blood. Source of these receptors: a human donor with ulcerative colitis or Crohn's disease, or a healthy co-twin of an affected twin (not recorded which). The CDR3 runs from the conserved cysteine through the conserved F or W.

>TRBV11-2|TRBJ2-5
CASSLGQGFNQETQYF
>TRBV28|TRBJ2-7
CASRTYRTGGPYEQYF
>TRBV5-1|TRBJ2-1
CASSLGAGGYEQFF
>TRBV18|TRBJ2-7
CASSTGQGVVYEQYF
>TRBV13|TRBJ1-6
CASSLGQGARPLHF
>TRBV28|TRBJ2-5
CASSFTGSVVETQYF
>TRBV7-2|TRBJ2-2
CASSLRRDRTGELFF
>TRBV2|TRBJ1-2
CDSRPTGGDYGYTF
>TRBV27|TRBJ2-1
CASSLPSGGQNNEQFF
>TRBV7-9|TRBJ2-2
CASRRGEAGELFF
>TRBV12-3/TRBV12-4|TRBJ2-5
CASSPPGTPQETQYF
>TRBV15|TRBJ2-1
CATSRDLTIGGFNEQFF
>TRBV7-6|TRBJ2-3
CASSSPLGAGEDTQYF
>TRBV20-1|TRBJ2-7
CSASLPGLAGVEQYF
>TRBV20-1|TRBJ1-5
CSARVAGAKQPQHF
>TRBV5-1|TRBJ2-1
CASMKGGDHNEQFF
>TRBV24-1|TRBJ2-2
CATSDPGQGGTGELFF
>TRBV5-1|TRBJ2-5
CASSSSGQGTQETQYF
>TRBV7-6|TRBJ1-1
CASSLGTGRTEAFF
>TRBV5-1|TRBJ2-5
CASSLRMGGQETQYF